This T cell receptor (beta chain) was identified in a study of Graves' ophthalmopathy and Graves' hyperthyroidism. Study conclusions and caveats: For separating ophthalmopathy from stable hyperthyroidism, a 13-signature model gave almost 90% sensitivity and roughly 83% specificity.

Germline CDR1 and CDR2: SGHRS and YFSETQ. The CDR3 consists of 13 residues. V was clipped by 1 base and J by 6 bases, with 10 bases between them. Details on this clonotype: Its antigen remains unidentified.

The TCR beta CDR3 regions underwent amplification from RNA transcripts. Second-round multiplex PCR followed a first-round RT-PCR using HTBI primers. Each CDR3 protein gets one entry after TCRdb re-called the multiplex PCR reads with MiXCR. The table lists hundreds of thousands of distinct CDR3 sequences, roughly 21% of them singletons. Establishment of the diagnosis relied upon clinical symptoms, serum thyroxine, TRAb, thyroid ultrasound and orbital computed tomography. The authors isolated PBMCs from 8 to 10 ml of fresh peripheral blood. The chain is built from TRBV5-1 and TRBJ2-5; D gene ambiguous. Sequenced input: peripheral blood. The TCR sequence derives from a woman younger than 30 with stable Graves' hyperthyroidism. In DNA form, the CDR3 reads TGCGCCAGCAGCTTGATGCCCTTCCAGACCCAGTACTTC. It translates to CASSLMPFQTQYF.